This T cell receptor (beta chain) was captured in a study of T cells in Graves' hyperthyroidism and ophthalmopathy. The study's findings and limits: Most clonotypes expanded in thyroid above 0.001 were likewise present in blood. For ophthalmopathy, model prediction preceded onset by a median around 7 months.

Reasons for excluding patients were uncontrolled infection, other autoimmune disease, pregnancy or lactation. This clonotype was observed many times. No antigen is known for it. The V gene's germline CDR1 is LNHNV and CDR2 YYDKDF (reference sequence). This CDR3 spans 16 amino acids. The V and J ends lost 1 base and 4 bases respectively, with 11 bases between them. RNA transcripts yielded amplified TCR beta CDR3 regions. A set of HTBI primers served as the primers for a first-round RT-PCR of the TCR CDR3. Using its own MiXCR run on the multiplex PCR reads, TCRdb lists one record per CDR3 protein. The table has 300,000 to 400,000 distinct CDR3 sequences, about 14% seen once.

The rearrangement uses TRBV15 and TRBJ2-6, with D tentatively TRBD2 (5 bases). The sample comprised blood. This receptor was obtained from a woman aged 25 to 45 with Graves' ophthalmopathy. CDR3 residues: CATSRGTASGANVLTF. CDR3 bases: TGTGCCACCAGCAGAGGGACGGCTAGCGGGGCCAACGTCCTGACTTTC.